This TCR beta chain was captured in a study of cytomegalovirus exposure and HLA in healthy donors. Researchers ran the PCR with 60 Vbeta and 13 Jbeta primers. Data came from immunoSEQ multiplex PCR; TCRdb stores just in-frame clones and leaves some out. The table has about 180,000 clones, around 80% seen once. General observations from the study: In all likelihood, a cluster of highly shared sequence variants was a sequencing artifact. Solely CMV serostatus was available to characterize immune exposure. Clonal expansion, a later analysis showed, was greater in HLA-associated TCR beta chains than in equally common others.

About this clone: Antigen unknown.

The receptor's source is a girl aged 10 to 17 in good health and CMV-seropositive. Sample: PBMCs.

The CDR3 nucleotides read TGTGCCAGCAGGACCCAGGGGGGTTTACAGCCCCAGCATTTT. Residues: CASRTQGGLQPQHF. V is TRBV27 and J is TRBJ1-5; 7 bases are shared with TRBD1. The CDR3 covers 14 residues. The ends lost 6 bases at V and 7 bases at J; junction bases unmatched: 9. Germline CDR1 MNHEY, CDR2 SMNVEV (reference sequence).